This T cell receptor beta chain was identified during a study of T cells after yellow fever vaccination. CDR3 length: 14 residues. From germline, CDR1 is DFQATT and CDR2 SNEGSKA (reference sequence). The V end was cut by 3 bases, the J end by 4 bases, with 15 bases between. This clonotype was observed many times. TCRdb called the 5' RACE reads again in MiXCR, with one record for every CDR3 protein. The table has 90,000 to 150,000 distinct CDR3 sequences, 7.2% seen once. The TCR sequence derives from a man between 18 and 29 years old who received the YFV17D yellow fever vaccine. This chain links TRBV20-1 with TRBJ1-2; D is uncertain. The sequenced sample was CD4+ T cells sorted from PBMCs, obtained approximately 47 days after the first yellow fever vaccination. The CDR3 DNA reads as TGCAGTGCTAGTGATATGAAAGGCGGCTATGGCTACACCTTC. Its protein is CSASDMKGGYGYTF.